A selection of T cell receptor beta chains follows, all from one sample in a study of blood T cells in healthy people across ages. MiXCR, run by TCRdb on the 5' RACE reads, gives a single entry per CDR3 protein. Of hundreds of thousands of distinct CDR3 sequences listed, around 54% are singletons. The sequenced material came from blood. Receptor source: a man aged 55 to 70 in good health. CDR3s leave out the opening cysteine and the closing phenylalanine or tryptophan. A D gene is named only where the DNA matches it firmly.

NA,TRBV20-1,SARVPGAGGYT
TRBD2,TRBV10-3,ASQERGGTDTQY
TRBD2,TRBV6-1,ASTPGGDTQYEQY
NA,TRBV2,ASMRISADGYT
NA,TRBV3-1,ASSQVRGSNSPLH
TRBD1,TRBV12-3/TRBV12-4,ASSLDFRQGARGYT
NA,TRBV18,ASSPAYSGANVLT
NA,TRBV5-1,ASSFTGAVLQETQY
NA,TRBV4-1,ASSQYTGELF
NA,TRBV7-2,ASSPGGGHTEAF
NA,TRBV25-1,ASSSAGGAGNEQF
TRBD2,TRBV6-1,ASSRLAEETQY
NA,TRBV20-1,SAPPGATYNEQF
TRBD2,TRBV2,ASSFSRAGDVYTQY
NA,TRBV10-2,ASSATRDTRSTDTQY
NA,TRBV7-9,ASSPEGSQVSNERF